This T cell receptor beta chain is from a study of cytomegalovirus exposure and HLA in healthy donors. The primer mix had 60 Vbeta and 13 Jbeta primers. TCRdb's table, derived via immunoSEQ multiplex PCR, lists solely in-frame clones and lacks some. This listing includes some 140,000 clones. The V gene's germline CDR1 is MNHNS and CDR2 SASEGT. The J segment lost 1 base and the V segment lost 6 bases, leaving 5 bases of the junction unmatched. The length of the CDR3 is 14 residues. Material: PBMCs. The receptor's source is a woman aged 55-69 years in good health and CMV-seronegative. This chain joins TRBV6-1 and TRBJ2-5; 7 bases match TRBD1. Here the CDR3 DNA reads TGTGCCAGCAGCGCTTACAGGGGCCAAGAGACCCAGTACTTC. Amino acids: CASSAYRGQETQYF.